Here is one T cell receptor (beta chain) with its context. This record comes from a study of blood T cell repertoires in COVID-19. The V gene lost 4 bases and the J gene lost 5 bases, with 5 bases spanning the gap. The V gene's germline CDR1 is LGHDT and CDR2 YNNKEL (reference sequence). The CDR3 length is 11 residues. The table came from immunoSEQ multiplex PCR; TCRdb's copy has only in-frame clones and leaves some out. The profile covers 200,000 to 250,000 clones, with more than 80% appearing a single time and over 6% taken by the ten largest. The V and J genes are TRBV3-1 (or the pseudogene TRBV3-2) and TRBJ2-5, with unresolved D. The material sequenced was peripheral blood. The receptor comes from a woman of 80 years or more with COVID-19, enrolled during active disease. CDR3 in amino acids: CASSLRETQYF. DNA of the CDR3: TGTGCCAGCAGCCTCAGGGAGACCCAGTACTTC.